This T cell receptor (beta chain) was sequenced during a study of cytomegalovirus exposure and HLA in healthy donors (dated by TCRdb to 2017 to 2019). In terms of the full investigation: An earlier analysis of some 500 of the donors reported 250 to 300 Gb of sequence data and more than 90 million unique TCR beta sequences from 150 million to 200 million T cells. Roughly 5 DR-DQ haplotypes were handled as single units for association and clustering because linkage in the cohort was strong. Every discovery cohort repertoire had been produced on one sequencing platform. Besides the first cohort of 550 to 750 subjects, a separate validation cohort made up of 90 to 150 different subjects was used. The study aimed to test whether signatures of past pathogen exposure could be identified by cataloging public T cell receptors. The genetic ancestry cluster associated with self-reported Caucasian donors included over 80% of the roughly 400 genotyped donors. To decide whether each TCR beta V gene segment behaved as functional or pseudogenic, an earlier analysis of fewer than 750 of the donors relied on high-throughput TCR beta sequencing. A later genetic analysis used genome-wide SNP genotypes for about 60% of the roughly 700 donors, treating that subset as a discovery cohort. A later analysis re-examined previously published TCR beta repertoires from just over 650 donors and added high-resolution HLA genotyping to investigate patterns of TCR occurrence. Alongside the repertoire data, information on donor age, sex, ethnicity and CMV serostatus was compiled. Among roughly 400 genotyped donors of the cohort, an average of around 220,000 unique TCR beta nucleotide sequences was sequenced per donor, of which 15% to 20% were non-productive. High-throughput TCR immunosequencing, statistical association of individual TCRs with disease status, and machine learning were combined to predict cytomegalovirus infection status. Rather than using new phenotypic data, the later analysis identified candidate immune exposures from TCR beta sequences and from how often those sequences occurred across donors. Typing coverage varied by locus: roughly 629-640 donors for A, B, C, DRB1 and DQB1; roughly 510 for DQA1; about 590 for DPA1; roughly 450 for DPB1. An early release covering roughly 600 HLA-typed donors comprised roughly 300 gigabases of sequencing data and around 80 million unique TCR sequences. Class I and class II HLA loci were covered by the typing at four-digit resolution. The study profiled the T cell repertoires of some 610 subjects by immunosequencing and related them to cytomegalovirus serostatus.

Library construction relied on the immunoSEQ multiplex PCR assay. A mixture of 60 forward primers for TCR Vbeta segments and 13 reverse primers for TCR Jbeta segments was used in the multiplex PCR. A multiplex PCR assay on genomic DNA amplified the CDR3 region of rearranged TCR beta genes. The Illumina HiSeq System was used to sequence the amplified TCR beta libraries as 87-base-pair reads. The study's processing was this. Across the 670 or so repertoires, a later analysis counted approximately 83 million unique TCR beta chains, some 11 million of which were shared by at least two donors. A nearest-neighbor algorithm error-corrected the raw reads and collapsed the reads into unique sequences, merging closely related sequences to remove PCR and sequencing errors. CDR3 sequences were aligned to IMGT reference sequences to assign V, D and J gene segments. For a sequence to be retained, at least a six-nucleotide match to both a V gene segment and a J gene segment was required. A rearrangement counted as productive if the CDR3 had no stop codons and remained in frame with V and J, and every other rearrangement counted as non-productive. CDR3 was defined according to IMGT convention as the region running from the second conserved V-encoded cysteine to the conserved J-encoded phenylalanine. In an earlier analysis of more than 550 of the donors, sequences lacking an unambiguous match to a single V gene segment were excluded. In an earlier analysis of a few hundred of the donors, V segments were called functional above 56.7% productive rearrangements and were called segregating when the between-donor standard deviation exceeded 5%. A statistical classification framework was developed to diagnose cytomegalovirus status using the catalog of TCR beta chain sequences. In a later analysis, TCR nucleotide sequences were compared against IMGT/GENE-DB human TR gene sequences so that V and J genes could be assigned. Using the TCRdist pipeline, a later analysis assigned CDR3 sequences along with most-parsimonious VDJ recombination scenarios. In a later analysis, each TCR beta chain was defined by its CDR3 amino acid sequence together with its V-gene family, and reads without a unique V-gene family were excluded. A later analysis removed 500 to 650 highly shared, low-generation-probability nucleotide sequences to deal with suspected cross-contamination and a sequencing artifact. A later analysis calculated a clonal expansion index for each public chain from normalized within-repertoire ranks of inferred template counts. A later analysis computed generation probabilities with a VDJ recombination model fitted to out-of-frame rearrangements, and checked the results against IGoR. In a later analysis, hypergeometric tests were used to score TCR-TCR, TCR-HLA and TCR-CMV co-occurrence, with a repertoire-size bias correction applied to TCR pairs. To estimate false discovery rates, a later analysis permuted the HLA or CMV assignments 20 times. In a later analysis, co-occurring TCRs were grouped using DBSCAN, and TCRdist sequence similarity was added for clustering within HLA-allele-positive subsets. For co-occurrence clustering, repertoires with fewer than 30,000 or more than 120,000 public chains were excluded, along with four or five repertoires with anomalous nucleotide sharing. This immuneACCESS table, as held by TCRdb, lists in-frame sequences with V and J called but not all clones. Of the missing ones, under half trace to an unresolved V gene in checked studies; the others have no known cause. Clonal size and the V and J genes are those of that table, whereas D and trimming came from the DNA. The sample table records around 130,000 clones. The biggest ten clones account for roughly 2% of the sample.

From V the trimming removes 5 bases and from J it removes 2 bases, while the gene matches leave 9 bases of the junction unaccounted for. The germline V gene supplies CDR1 SGHDT and CDR2 YYEEEE. Counted from cysteine to phenylalanine, this CDR3 has 17 amino acids. Only CDR3 DNA remains: 51 bases, in frame from the first base. Study-wide findings and limitations: The presence/absence analyses assumed that sequencing depth was roughly uniform across donors, and that assumption may not be true. Only TCR beta chains were sequenced in this cohort, and the absence of alpha or paired-chain data limited detectable features. The authors suggested that the approach could potentially be extended to other disease states and immunological phenotypes. Correlated functional status among segregating V segments might be attributable to linkage disequilibrium, but an unknown experimental factor could not be ruled out. In a later analysis, most CMV-associated TCR beta chains were found to appear HLA-restricted, with HLA associations seemingly driven largely by CMV exposure. In a later analysis, several top co-occurrence clusters were reported to appear linked to parvovirus B19, influenza, CMV and Epstein-Barr virus. The study gave a list of around 170 TCR beta chains associated with cytomegalovirus. Assigning TCR associations to individual alleles was difficult when HLA alleles, especially DR and DQ, strongly co-occurred. For the cohort, immune exposure information was limited to CMV serostatus. V-gene and J-gene trimming of TCR beta chains was associated with a missense DCLRE1C variant in a later genetic analysis, and the association was replicated in an independent cohort. In a later analysis, HLA-associated TCR beta chains showed more clonal expansion and lower generation probabilities than non-associated chains that were equally common. Broadly in line with IMGT annotations, most TCR beta V segments showed up in productive rearrangements about 90% or about 30% of the time in an earlier analysis of 450 to 750 of the donors. A later analysis found that TCR association rates varied across HLA loci, with DRB1 alleles showing the most associated TCRs and HLA-C alleles the fewest. The classifier was reported to diagnose cytomegalovirus status with high specificity and sensitivity in both the original cohort and the validation cohort. Because HLA typing was unavailable for some donors at each locus, only the typed subset was used in association tests. At a false discovery rate of 0.05, a later analysis linked around 17,000 TCR beta sequences to specific HLA alleles. A further reported finding was that TCR beta sequences accurately predicted the HLA-A and HLA-B alleles for most subjects in the first cohort. According to a later genetic analysis, donors in an Asian-associated ancestry cluster had fewer N-insertions in productive TCRs than the approximately 670-donor mean. A few of the identified cytomegalovirus-associated TCR beta chains were confirmed in vitro to be specific for cytomegalovirus antigens. Some IMGT-functional V segments, including TRBV6-2 and TRBV6-3, could not be told apart with the 87-base-pair reads, so those segments were excluded. A group of highly shared sequence variants was considered likely to be a technical artifact of the sequencing pipeline. Most TCR sequences were seen in very few donors, while some public TCRs were found in many individuals. The earlier analysis of some 540 of the donors excluded fewer than 20 rarely observed V segments, including chromosome 9 orphons, because counts were too low.

With regard to this clone: There is no known antigen for this receptor.

The cohort was made up of roughly 670 healthy bone marrow donors. At the time of sampling, every cohort member was nominally healthy, though immune exposures that went unrecorded were likely present. The donor tested CMV seronegative, placing the donor among the 352 seronegative members of the cohort. Each donor provided a peripheral blood sample, and peripheral blood mononuclear cells were used for TCR beta sequencing. The Qiagen DNeasy Blood Extraction Kit was used to extract genomic DNA from the blood cell samples. Sequenced sample: PBMCs. This TCR derives from a woman aged 55-70 years in good health and CMV-seronegative. The chain uses TRBV5-6 and TRBJ2-1; TRBD2 agrees with 11 junctional bases. DNA sequence: TGTGCCAGCAGATCCGATACTAGCGGGGGACCCTACAATGAGCAGTTCTTC. Its coded protein is CASRSDTSGGPYNEQFF. With all but the CDR3 taken from the reference TRBV5-6 and TRBJ2-1 genes, the full variable domain is: DAGVTQSPTHLIKTRGQQVTLRCSPKSGHDTVSWYQQALGQGPQFIFQYYEEEERQRGNFPDRFSGHQFPNYSSELNVNALLLGDSALYLCASRSDTSGGPYNEQFFGPGTRLTVL.